The sequence of this TCR beta chain was determined in a study of T cell changes during pregnancy in multiple sclerosis. This clone was recorded once. Here immunoSEQ multiplex PCR was the method, and the copy in TCRdb shows in-frame clones only, minus some. The table shows under 50,000 clones, with roughly 92% occurring only once. The V gene end was trimmed by 2 bases and the J gene end by 6 bases; junction bases not matched to a gene: 8. CDR1 SGHRS and CDR2 YFSETQ come from the germline V gene. This CDR3 is built from 14 residues. The specimen comprised CD4+ T cells from peripheral blood mononuclear cells, sampled in the first trimester of pregnancy. The TCR comes from a female donor with multiple sclerosis, enrolled in a pregnancy study. The chain is built from TRBV5-1 and TRBJ2-7, with 7 nucleotides matching TRBD1. The CDR3 protein is CASSLRDRVGEQYF. The DNA of the CDR3 is TGCGCCAGCAGCTTACGAGACAGGGTTGGCGAGCAGTACTTC. Variable domain in full (rest from reference TRBV5-1 and TRBJ2-7): KAGVTQTPRYLIKTRGQQVTLSCSPISGHRSVSWYQQTPGQGLQFLFEYFSETQRNKGNFPGRFSGRQFSNSRSEMNVSTLELGDSALYLCASSLRDRVGEQYFGPGTRLTVT.